Shown below are 15 T cell receptor beta chains from a single sample sequenced in a study of cytomegalovirus exposure and HLA in healthy donors. It was with 60 Vbeta and 13 Jbeta primers that the PCR ran. The protocol was immunoSEQ multiplex PCR, while the TCRdb copy is restricted to in-frame clones and leaves out a portion. Here the sample spans about 140,000 clones, just under 70% being singletons. Sequencing used PBMCs. These receptors were obtained from a man aged 55-75 years in good health and CMV-seronegative.

CDR3 in amino acids: CASSQGHPEETQYF. In nucleotides, the CDR3 is TGCGCCAGCAGCCAAGGACATCCCGAAGAGACCCAGTACTTC. This chain links TRBV4-3 with TRBJ2-5; D remains ambiguous. Germline V gene sequence: CDR1 LGHNA, CDR2 YSLEER. V lost 1 base and J lost 3, with 9 bases in between. The CDR3 length is 14 residues.

The chain links TRBV29-1 to TRBJ2-3; 11 bases map to TRBD2. Trimming cost V 4 bases and J 6 bases; bases outside gene matches: 3. This CDR3 is built from 13 residues. Germline V CDR1 and CDR2: SQVTM, ANQGSEA. The CDR3 nucleotides are TGCAGCGTTGGGGTAGCGGGAGGGGATACGCAGTATTTT. This codes for CSVGVAGGDTQYF.

J is TRBJ2-1 and V is TRBV14; 7 bases match TRBD2. Germline V lookup: CDR1 SGHDN, CDR2 FVKESK. The CDR3 extends over 14 amino acids. V gave up 4 bases and J gave up 7 bases; unmatched junction bases: 7. The chain's CDR3 is CASSPTMGGNEQFF. CDR3 coding DNA: TGTGCCAGCAGCCCCACGATGGGGGGGAATGAGCAGTTCTTC. Combining the CDR3 with reference TRBV14 and TRBJ2-1 gives the whole variable domain EAGVTQFPSHSVIEKGQTVTLRCDPISGHDNLYWYRRVMGKEIKFLLHFVKESKQDESGMPNNRFLAERTGGTYSTLKVQPAELEDSGVYFCASSPTMGGNEQFFGPGTRLTVL.

A single count supports this clone. This chain connects TRBV19 to TRBJ1-5, with a weak D call TRBD1 (6 bases). Germline values: CDR1 LNHDA, CDR2 SQIVND (reference sequence). The V and J ends lost 5 bases and 4 bases respectively, with 18 bases between them. This CDR3 spans 16 amino acids. CDR3 sequence (DNA): TGTGCCAGTAGTTCCGAGACAGGCGGGGGGAATCAGCCCCAGCATTTT. Its translation is CASSSETGGGNQPQHF.

This rearrangement joins TRBV5-4 to TRBJ2-7; TRBD2 might be the D (5 bases). Trimming pared 0 bases from V and 3 bases from J, leaving 7 bases between. Per the germline V gene, CDR1 is SGHNT and CDR2 is YYREEE (reference sequence). The CDR3 is 13 residues long. The CDR3 sequence is CASSLDGIYEQYF. The CDR3 nucleotides are TGTGCCAGCAGCTTGGACGGGATCTACGAGCAGTACTTC.

The chain employs TRBV5-1 and TRBJ1-5, with 9 positions matching TRBD1. The CDR3 is 15 residues long. Germline-derived CDR1 and CDR2 are SGHRS and YFSETQ. Trimming took 4 bases from V and 3 from J; bases not matched to a gene: 5. CDR3 amino acids: CASSSGTGNNQPQHF. The CDR3 coding sequence is TGCGCCAGCAGCAGCGGGACAGGGAACAATCAGCCCCAGCATTTT. The complete variable domain, with remaining parts taken from reference TRBV5-1 and TRBJ1-5, reads KAGVTQTPRYLIKTRGQQVTLSCSPISGHRSVSWYQQTPGQGLQFLFEYFSETQRNKGNFPGRFSGRQFSNSRSEMNVSTLELGDSALYLCASSSGTGNNQPQHFGDGTRLSIL.

The V gene is TRBV19, the J gene TRBJ2-5; 11 bases map to TRBD1. The CDR3 sequence is 16 residues long. Germline V gene data show CDR1 as LNHDA and CDR2 as SQIVND (reference sequence). Trimming cost V 5 bases and J 5 bases; bases outside gene matches: 10. Written as DNA, the CDR3 is TGTGCCAGTAGTCTCAGTGGACAGGGGGCAGGGGAGACCCAGTACTTC. Translated: CASSLSGQGAGETQYF.

The V and J genes are TRBV15 and TRBJ2-5; TRBD2 is a possible D gene (5 bases). The DNA end is a closer match to TRBJ2-7, so the J assignment may be wrong. From germline, CDR1 is LNHNV and CDR2 YYDKDF (reference sequence). The CDR3 is 16 amino acids. For the CDR3, the DNA is TGTGCCACCAGCAGAGATCCCGGGATTACGGGTTCCGAGCAGTACTTC. Protein: CATSRDPGITGSEQYF.

V gene TRBV5-4 combines with J gene TRBJ1-2, with 11 bases aligning to TRBD1. V dropped 2 bases and J dropped 9; count of bases not matched to a gene: 6. The CDR3 consists of 14 residues. Germline values: CDR1 SGHNT, CDR2 YYREEE (reference sequence). CDR3 sequence (DNA): TGTGCCAGCAGCTTTGCGGGACAGGGGGGACGCTACACCTTC. Its translation: CASSFAGQGGRYTF.

To note about this clone: Sequence at one end of the junction differs from germline and may be a read error. The chain recombines TRBV2 with TRBJ2-7; 9 bases match TRBD1. The CDR3 extends over 18 amino acids. Germline CDR1 reads SNHLY; CDR2 reads FYNNEI. The CDR3 is CASSALIRRTGVSDEQYF. CDR3 bases: TGTGCCAGCAGTGCCCTCATTAGGAGGACAGGGGTCTCCGACGAGCAGTACTTC.

The gene calls are TRBV9 and TRBJ2-1; D is perhaps TRBD1 (6 bases). V lost 4 bases and J 9 bases, leaving 11 bases between the germline ends. Germline loops: CDR1 SGDLS, CDR2 YYNGEE. This CDR3 spans 12 amino acids. Here the CDR3 reads CASSSGAGEQFF. DNA of the CDR3: TGTGCCAGCAGCTCAGGGGCGGGTGAGCAGTTCTTC. Combining the CDR3 with reference TRBV9 and TRBJ2-1 gives the whole variable domain DSGVTQTPKHLITATGQRVTLRCSPRSGDLSVYWYQQSLDQGLQFLIQYYNGEERAKGNILERFSAQQFPDLHSELNLSSLELGDSALYFCASSSGAGEQFFGPGTRLTVL.

V is TRBV6-5 and J is TRBJ2-7, with 12 bases matching TRBD2. This CDR3 spans 16 amino acids. Losses at the gene ends were 2 bases for V and 4 bases for J; bases not matched to a gene: 6. The germline gives CDR1 MNHEY, CDR2 SVGAGI. The CDR3 loop reads CASSYLAGGPIYEQYF. The CDR3 nucleotides are TGTGCCAGCAGTTACCTAGCGGGAGGGCCCATATACGAGCAGTACTTC.

The sample holds a few counts of this clone. The V and J genes are TRBV30 and TRBJ1-1; 8 bases line up with TRBD1. The V gene's germline CDR1 is GTSNPN and CDR2 SVGIG (reference sequence). Trimming cost V 4 bases and J 11 bases; bases outside gene matches: 12. This CDR3 comprises 13 residues. The CDR3 loop is CAWTSIDRGMAFF. The CDR3 nucleotides are TGTGCCTGGACTAGTATTGACAGGGGTATGGCTTTCTTT.

This clone turned up a few times. The J gene is TRBJ1-2, the V gene TRBV5-1, with a possible D match to TRBD1 (6 bases). Per the germline V gene, CDR1 is SGHRS and CDR2 is YFSETQ. The V and J ends lost 2 bases and 0 bases respectively, with 11 bases between them. The CDR3 runs to 15 residues. CDR3 nucleotides: TGCGCCAGCAGCTTTGAGGGGGTCTCTAACTATGGCTACACCTTC. This codes for CASSFEGVSNYGYTF.

V gene TRBV10-2 combines with J gene TRBJ1-2; D unresolved. This CDR3 contains 14 residues. V lost 0 bases, J lost 8 bases, and 13 bases lay in between. Germline CDR1 reads WSHSY; CDR2 reads SAAADI. CDR3 in amino acids: CASSESAETRGYTF. CDR3 DNA sequence: TGCGCCAGCAGTGAGTCCGCCGAGACTCGGGGCTACACCTTC.